This TCR beta chain was documented in a study of shared clonotypes between healthy human individuals. Study at large: Per donor, CD8 memory used one plate, CD8 naive used two, CD4 memory used three and CD4 naive used three. Study observations and caveats: The diversity represented, both genetic and in exposure history, was limited by few donors. Around 5% was the fraction of naive CD4 clonotypes found shared across four donors.

CDR1 and CDR2 from the germline V gene are LGHNA and YNFKEQ. V lost 0 bases and J lost 8, with 10 bases in between. The CDR3 has 13 amino acids. A word on this clone: Antigen: not known.

Generated by immunoSEQ multiplex PCR, the TCRdb table keeps only in-frame clones and is missing some. This sample has some 2.4 million clones, with more than 85% found just once. Sequences were obtained from naive CD4+ T cells from PBMCs. Described subset: CD45RA+ positively selected. The receptor comes from a man aged 18 to 29 in good health. Some clones in this sample may be carry-over from other donors' samples. This chain links TRBV4-2 with TRBJ1-2; D call uncertain. CDR3 DNA: TGTGCCAGCAGCCAAGAATGGAGAAACGGCTACACCTTC. It encodes CASSQEWRNGYTF.